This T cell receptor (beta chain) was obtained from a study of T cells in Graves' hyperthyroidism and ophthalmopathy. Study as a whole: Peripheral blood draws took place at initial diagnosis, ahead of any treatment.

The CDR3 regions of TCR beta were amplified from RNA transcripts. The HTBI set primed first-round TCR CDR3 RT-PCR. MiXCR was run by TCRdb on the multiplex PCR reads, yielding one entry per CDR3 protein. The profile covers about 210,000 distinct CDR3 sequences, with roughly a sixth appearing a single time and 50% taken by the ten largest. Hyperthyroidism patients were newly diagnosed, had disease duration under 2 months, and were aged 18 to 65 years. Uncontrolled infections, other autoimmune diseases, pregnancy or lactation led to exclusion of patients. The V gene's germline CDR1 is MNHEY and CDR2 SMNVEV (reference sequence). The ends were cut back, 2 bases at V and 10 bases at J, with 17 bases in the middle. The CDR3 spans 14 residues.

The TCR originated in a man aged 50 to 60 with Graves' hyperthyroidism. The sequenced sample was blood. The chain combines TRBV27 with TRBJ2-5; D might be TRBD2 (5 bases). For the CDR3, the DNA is TGTGCCAGCAGTTTAGTAGGGCCGGCCGGGATCCAGTACTTC. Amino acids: CASSLVGPAGIQYF.